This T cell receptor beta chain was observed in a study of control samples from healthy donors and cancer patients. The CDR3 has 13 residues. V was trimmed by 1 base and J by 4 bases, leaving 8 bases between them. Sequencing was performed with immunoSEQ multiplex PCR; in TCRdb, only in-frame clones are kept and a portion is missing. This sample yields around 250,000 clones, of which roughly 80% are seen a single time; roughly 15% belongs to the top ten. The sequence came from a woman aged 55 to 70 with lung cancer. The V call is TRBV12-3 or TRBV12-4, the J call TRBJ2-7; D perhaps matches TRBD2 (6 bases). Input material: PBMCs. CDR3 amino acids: CASSLGGNYEQYF. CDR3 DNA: TGTGCCAGCAGTTTAGGCGGGAATTACGAGCAGTACTTC.